The clone carrying this T cell receptor (beta chain) was seen a handful of times. The data were taken from a study of molecular identifiers for immune sequencing clone quantification. TCRdb redid the calling of the PCR reads with MiXCR, one entry per CDR3 protein. In the table there are over 600,000 distinct CDR3 sequences, just under 20% of which are singletons. CDR3 length: 14 amino acids. V was clipped by 2 bases and J by 7 bases, with 18 bases between them. Germline-derived CDR1 and CDR2 are SQVTM and ANQGSEA. Sequencing was carried out using naive CD8+ T cells from blood, with Jurkat cell RNA spiked in. Sample subset: FACS-sorted CD8+CD4-CCR7+CD45RA+ naive T cells. The receptor's source is a human donor in good health. Some libraries in this study had Jurkat cell RNA spiked in. This chain connects TRBV29-1 to TRBJ2-7; D tentatively fits TRBD1 or TRBD2 (5 bases each). The CDR3 DNA is TGCAGCGTTGAATTATCCGGGGCAGGGTATGAGCAGTACTTC. It encodes CSVELSGAGYEQYF.